This record looks at one T cell receptor (beta chain) sequence and its context. In the original analysis: Using reference gene primer amplification, nucleated cell counts were estimated. Data came from immunoSEQ multiplex PCR; TCRdb stores just in-frame clones and leaves some out. The V and J calls and clone size come from that table; D and trimming were worked out from the DNA. The profile shows roughly 200,000 clones, about 91% of them singletons. The sample comes from a study of blood T cell repertoires in COVID-19. Study in general: The United States, Italy and Spain provided the acute and convalescent COVID-19 samples. PBMCs, B-cell-depleted T cells, or T cells provided the cDNA or gDNA that made up the material.

V was pared by 6 bases and J by 5 bases, with 5 bases of the junction left unmatched. The length of the CDR3 is 13 residues. Germline CDR1 and CDR2: SNHLY and FYNNEI. Clinical history reported by participants formed the basis on which cohorts were assigned. This sequence was found in a woman aged 40 to 50 with acute COVID-19. Sequencing was carried out using PBMCs or T cells enriched from blood (not recorded which). This chain links TRBV2 with TRBJ2-7, with 9 bases aligning to TRBD1. CDR3 loop: CASRGDRDHEQYF. The CDR3 nucleotides are TGTGCCAGCAGGGGGGACAGGGACCACGAGCAGTACTTC.